Listed here is a single T cell receptor (beta chain). These data originate in a study of blood T cell repertoires in COVID-19. Overall study: Sources were T cells, B-cell-depleted T cells, or PBMCs; the material itself was cDNA or gDNA.

Trimming removed 6 bases from V and 4 bases from J; junction bases left unmatched: 9. Per germline, CDR1 SNHLY and CDR2 FYNNEI. CDR3 length equals 16 residues. Original handling: Counts of nucleated cells, estimated from reference gene primer amplification, were obtained. Profiling relied on immunoSEQ multiplex PCR, and the TCRdb table lists in-frame clones only, not all of them. The D gene and trimming were derived from the DNA, and the V and J assignments and clone size from that table. Among over 25,000 clones listed, approximately 85% were seen once. The sequencing input was peripheral blood. This sequence was found in an elderly man with active COVID-19. The rearrangement links TRBV2 to TRBJ1-4; TRBD1 aligns across 9 bases. CDR3 in DNA: TGTGCCAGCAGCCCGGACAGGGGACCCCATAATGAAAAACTGTTTTTT. This codes for CASSPDRGPHNEKLFF.